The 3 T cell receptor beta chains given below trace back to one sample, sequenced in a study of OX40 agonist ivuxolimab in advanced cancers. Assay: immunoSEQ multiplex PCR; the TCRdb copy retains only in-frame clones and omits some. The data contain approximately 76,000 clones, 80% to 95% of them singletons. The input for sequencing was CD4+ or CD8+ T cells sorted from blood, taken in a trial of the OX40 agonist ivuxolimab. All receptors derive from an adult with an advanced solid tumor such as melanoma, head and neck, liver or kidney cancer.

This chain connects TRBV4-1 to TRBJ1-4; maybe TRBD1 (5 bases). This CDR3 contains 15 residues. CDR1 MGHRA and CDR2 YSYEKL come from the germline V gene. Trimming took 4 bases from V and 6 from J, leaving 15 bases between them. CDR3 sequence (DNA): TGCGCCAGCAGCCTTCCCGGGGGGGTCCATGAAAAACTGTTTTTT. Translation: CASSLPGGVHEKLFF.

The CDR3 protein is CASSLSGDEETQYF. Written as DNA, the CDR3 is TGTGCCAGCAGTTTATCGGGGGACGAAGAGACCCAGTACTTC. The V gene is TRBV27, the J gene TRBJ2-5; perhaps D is TRBD1 or TRBD2 (5 bases each). Germline assignment: CDR1 MNHEY and CDR2 SMNVEV (reference sequence). The CDR3 extends over 14 amino acids. Trimming removed 0 bases from V and 3 bases from J, with 8 bases in between.

CDR3 loop: CASSPYRGTTEAFF. The CDR3 coding sequence is TGCGCCAGCAGCCCGTACAGGGGGACCACTGAAGCTTTCTTT. The gene calls are TRBV5-1 and TRBJ1-1, with 8 bases identical to TRBD1. V was clipped by 4 bases and J by 4 bases; unmatched bases: 6. The CDR3 runs to 14 residues. Germline CDR1 SGHRS, CDR2 YFSETQ.